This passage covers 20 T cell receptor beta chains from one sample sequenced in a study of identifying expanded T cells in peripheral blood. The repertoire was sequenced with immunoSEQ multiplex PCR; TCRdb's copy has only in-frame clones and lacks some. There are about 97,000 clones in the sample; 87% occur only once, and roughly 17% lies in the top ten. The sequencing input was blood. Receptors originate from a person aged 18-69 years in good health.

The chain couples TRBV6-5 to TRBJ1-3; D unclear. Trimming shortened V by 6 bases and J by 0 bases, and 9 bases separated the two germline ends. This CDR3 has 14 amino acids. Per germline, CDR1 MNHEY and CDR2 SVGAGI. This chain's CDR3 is CASRKLNSGNTIYF. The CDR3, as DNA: TGTGCCAGCAGGAAACTAAACTCTGGAAACACCATATATTTT.

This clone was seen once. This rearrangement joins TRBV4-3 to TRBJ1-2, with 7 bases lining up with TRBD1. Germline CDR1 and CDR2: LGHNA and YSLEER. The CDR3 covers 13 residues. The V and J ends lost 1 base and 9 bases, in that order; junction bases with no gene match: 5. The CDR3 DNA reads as TGCGCCAGCAGCCAAGGACAGGGTAGGAGCTACACCTTC. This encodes CASSQGQGRSYTF.

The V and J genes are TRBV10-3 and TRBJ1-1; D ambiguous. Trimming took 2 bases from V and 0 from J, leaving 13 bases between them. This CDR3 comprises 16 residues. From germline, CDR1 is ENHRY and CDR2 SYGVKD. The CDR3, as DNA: TGTGCCATCAGTGAGGGTTTTTCCGGACTGAACACTGAAGCTTTCTTT. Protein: CAISEGFSGLNTEAFF.

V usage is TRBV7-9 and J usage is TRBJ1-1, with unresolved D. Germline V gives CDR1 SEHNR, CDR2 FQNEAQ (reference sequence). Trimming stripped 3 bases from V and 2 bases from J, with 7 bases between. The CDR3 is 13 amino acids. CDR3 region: CASSLNSNTEAFF. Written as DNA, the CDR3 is TGTGCCAGCAGCTTGAACAGCAACACTGAAGCTTTCTTT. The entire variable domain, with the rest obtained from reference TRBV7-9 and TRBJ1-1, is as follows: DTGVSQNPRHKITKRGQNVTFRCDPISEHNRLYWYRQTLGQGPEFLTYFQNEAQLEKSRLLSDRFSAERPKGSFSTLEIQRTEQGDSAMYLCASSLNSNTEAFFGQGTRLTVV.

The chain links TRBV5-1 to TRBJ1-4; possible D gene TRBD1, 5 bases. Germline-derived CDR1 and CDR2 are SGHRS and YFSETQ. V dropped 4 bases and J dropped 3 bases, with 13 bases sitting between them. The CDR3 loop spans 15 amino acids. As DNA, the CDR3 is TGCGCCAGCAGCCTAGGGGAGGTCCCTAATGAAAAACTGTTTTTT. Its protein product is CASSLGEVPNEKLFF.

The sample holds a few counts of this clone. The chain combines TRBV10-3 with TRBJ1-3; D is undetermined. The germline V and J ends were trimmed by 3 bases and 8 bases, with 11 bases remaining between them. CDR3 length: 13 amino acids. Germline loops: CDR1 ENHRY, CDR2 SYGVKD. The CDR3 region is CAISERADDTIYF. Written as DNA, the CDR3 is TGTGCCATCAGTGAACGCGCTGACGACACCATATATTTT.

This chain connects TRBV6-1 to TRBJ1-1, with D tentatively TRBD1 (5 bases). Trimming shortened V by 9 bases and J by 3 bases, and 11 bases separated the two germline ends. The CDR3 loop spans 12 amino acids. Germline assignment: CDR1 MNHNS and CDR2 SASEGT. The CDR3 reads CASGHLHTEAFF. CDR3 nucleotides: TGTGCCAGTGGACACCTACACACTGAAGCTTTCTTT.

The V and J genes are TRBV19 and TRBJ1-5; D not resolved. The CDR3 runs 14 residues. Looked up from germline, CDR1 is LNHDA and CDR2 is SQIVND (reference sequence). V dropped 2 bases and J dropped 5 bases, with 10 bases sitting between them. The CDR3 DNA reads TGTGCCAGTAGTATATTCATTGAGGATCAGCCCCAGCATTTT. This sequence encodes CASSIFIEDQPQHF.

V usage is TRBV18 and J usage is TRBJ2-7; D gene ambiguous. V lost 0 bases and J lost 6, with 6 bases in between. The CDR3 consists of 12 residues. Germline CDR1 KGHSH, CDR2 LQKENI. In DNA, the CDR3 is TGTGCCAGCTCACCACCGAACCTCGAGCAGTACTTC. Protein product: CASSPPNLEQYF.

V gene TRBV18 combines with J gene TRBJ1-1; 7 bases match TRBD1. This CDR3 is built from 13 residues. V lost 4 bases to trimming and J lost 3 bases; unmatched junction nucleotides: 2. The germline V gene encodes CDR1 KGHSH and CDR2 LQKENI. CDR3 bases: TGTGCCAGCTCACGGGACAGTTACACTGAAGCTTTCTTT. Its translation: CASSRDSYTEAFF.

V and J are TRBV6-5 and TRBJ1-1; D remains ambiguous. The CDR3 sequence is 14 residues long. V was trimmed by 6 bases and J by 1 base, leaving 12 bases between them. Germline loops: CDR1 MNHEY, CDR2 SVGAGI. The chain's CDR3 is CASRSTGRNTEAFF. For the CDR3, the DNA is TGTGCCAGCAGATCAACTGGGAGGAACACTGAAGCTTTCTTT.

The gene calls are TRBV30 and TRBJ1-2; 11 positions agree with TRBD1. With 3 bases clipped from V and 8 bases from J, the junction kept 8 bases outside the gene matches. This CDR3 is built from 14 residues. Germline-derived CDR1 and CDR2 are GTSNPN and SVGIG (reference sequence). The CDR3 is CAWSGGQGVEGYTF. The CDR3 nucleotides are TGTGCCTGGAGCGGGGGACAGGGGGTGGAGGGCTACACCTTC.

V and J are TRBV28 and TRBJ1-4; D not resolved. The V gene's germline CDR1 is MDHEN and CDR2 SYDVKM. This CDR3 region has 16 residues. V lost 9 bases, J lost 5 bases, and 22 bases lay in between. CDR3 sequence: CASRSSSAGMNEKLFF. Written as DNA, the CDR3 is TGTGCCAGTCGGAGCTCTTCTGCAGGAATGAATGAAAAACTGTTTTTT.

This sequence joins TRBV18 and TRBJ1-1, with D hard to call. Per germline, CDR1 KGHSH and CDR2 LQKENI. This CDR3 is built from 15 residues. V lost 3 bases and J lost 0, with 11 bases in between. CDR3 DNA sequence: TGTGCCAGCTCACCGTCTGTAATCGTGAACACTGAAGCTTTCTTT. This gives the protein CASSPSVIVNTEAFF.

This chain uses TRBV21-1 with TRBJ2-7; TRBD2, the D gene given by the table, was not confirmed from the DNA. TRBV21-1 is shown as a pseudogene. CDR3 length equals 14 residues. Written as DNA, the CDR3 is TGTGCCAGCAGCGCCCTGGGGAGGGCCAACGAGCAGTACTTC. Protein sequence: CASSALGRANEQYF.

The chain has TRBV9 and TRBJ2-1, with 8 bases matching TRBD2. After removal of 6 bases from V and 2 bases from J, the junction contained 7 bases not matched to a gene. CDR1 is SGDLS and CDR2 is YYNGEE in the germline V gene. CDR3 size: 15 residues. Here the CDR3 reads CASNLAGSAYNEQFF. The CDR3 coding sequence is TGTGCCAGCAACTTAGCGGGGAGTGCCTACAATGAGCAGTTCTTC.

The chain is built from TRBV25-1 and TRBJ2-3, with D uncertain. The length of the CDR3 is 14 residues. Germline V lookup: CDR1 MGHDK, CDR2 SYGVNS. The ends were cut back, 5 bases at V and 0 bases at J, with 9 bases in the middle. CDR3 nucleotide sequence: TGTGCCAGCAGTTCTCTGGTTAGCACAGATACGCAGTATTTT. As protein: CASSSLVSTDTQYF.

The CDR3 sequence is CASSQESAPGEKLFF. CDR3 coding DNA: TGCGCCAGCAGCCAAGAGTCAGCGCCGGGGGAAAAACTGTTTTTT. The chain links TRBV4-1 to TRBJ1-4; D is undetermined. Germline CDR1 and CDR2: MGHRA and YSYEKL. The ends were cut back, 0 bases at V and 8 bases at J, with 13 bases in the middle. The CDR3 contains 15 residues.

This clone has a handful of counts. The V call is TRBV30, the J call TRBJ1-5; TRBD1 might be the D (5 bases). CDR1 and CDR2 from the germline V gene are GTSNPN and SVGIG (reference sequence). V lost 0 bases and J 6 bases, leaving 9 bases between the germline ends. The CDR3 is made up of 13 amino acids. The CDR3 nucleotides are TGTGCCTGGAGTGTCAGGGTTGGTCAGCCCCAGCATTTT. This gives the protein CAWSVRVGQPQHF.

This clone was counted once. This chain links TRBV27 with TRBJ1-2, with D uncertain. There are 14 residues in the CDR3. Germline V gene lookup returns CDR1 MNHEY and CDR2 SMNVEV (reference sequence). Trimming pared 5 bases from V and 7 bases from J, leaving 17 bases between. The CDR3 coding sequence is TGTGCCAGCAGTCCGCTACCGCCCGGGTTTGGCTACACCTTC. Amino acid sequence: CASSPLPPGFGYTF.